This is a list of T cell receptor beta chains from one sample in a study of early T cells in non-severe SARS-CoV-2 infection. TCRdb re-derived calls from the 5' RACE reads in MiXCR, one entry per CDR3 protein. The table includes 80,000 to 100,000 distinct CDR3 sequences, 9% to 15% detected once. Sequencing was done on a sample of whole blood. All receptors come from an adult who was a healthcare worker with PCR-confirmed SARS-CoV-2 infection or an uninfected control (not recorded which). Each CDR3 is given with its conserved first and last residue. D genes are given only for firm matches. Clone sizes are given selectively: once, few, many, or a class where the clone is expanded.

d_call: TRBD2; v_call: TRBV3-1; clone_size: .; j_call: TRBJ2-7; cdr3_aa: CASSREGSYEQYF; cdr3_nt: TGTGCCAGCAGCCGGGAGGGCTCCTACGAGCAGTACTTC
d_call: .; v_call: TRBV5-1; clone_size: many; j_call: TRBJ2-7; cdr3_aa: CASSLEGGGRSF; cdr3_nt: TGCGCCAGCAGCTTGGAGGGTGGGGGCCGCAGCTTC
d_call: .; v_call: TRBV29-1; clone_size: .; j_call: TRBJ2-2; cdr3_aa: CSVGRDGELFF; cdr3_nt: TGCAGCGTTGGGCGGGACGGGGAGCTGTTTTTT
d_call: .; v_call: TRBV7-9; clone_size: .; j_call: TRBJ1-1; cdr3_aa: CASIRDSLGNTEAFF; cdr3_nt: TGTGCCAGCATTAGGGACTCCCTGGGGAACACTGAAGCTTTCTTT
d_call: TRBD1; v_call: TRBV5-1; clone_size: few; j_call: TRBJ2-1; cdr3_aa: CASTPGQGYNEQFF; cdr3_nt: TGCGCCAGCACACCGGGACAGGGATACAATGAGCAGTTCTTC
d_call: .; v_call: TRBV6-5; clone_size: few; j_call: TRBJ2-7; cdr3_aa: CASSLYRLQGANREQYF; cdr3_nt: TGTGCCAGCAGCCTGTACCGATTACAGGGCGCGAATCGTGAGCAGTACTTC
d_call: .; v_call: TRBV12-3/TRBV12-4; clone_size: few; j_call: TRBJ1-1; cdr3_aa: CASSRPVAGGGLNTEAFF; cdr3_nt: TGTGCCAGCAGTCGTCCGGTTGCGGGCGGGGGCTTGAACACTGAAGCTTTCTTT
d_call: .; v_call: TRBV6-2/TRBV6-3; clone_size: .; j_call: TRBJ2-7; cdr3_aa: CASSYSGPAYEQYF; cdr3_nt: TGTGCCAGCAGTTACTCGGGACCCGCGTACGAGCAGTACTTC
d_call: .; v_call: TRBV6-6; clone_size: few; j_call: TRBJ1-1; cdr3_aa: CASVRAMNTEAFF; cdr3_nt: TGTGCCAGCGTGAGGGCCATGAACACTGAAGCTTTCTTT
d_call: .; v_call: TRBV7-9; clone_size: .; j_call: TRBJ1-1; cdr3_aa: CASSLLDLTQAEAFF; cdr3_nt: TGTGCCAGCAGCTTATTGGACCTCACACAGGCTGAAGCTTTCTTT
d_call: .; v_call: TRBV20-1; clone_size: .; j_call: TRBJ2-5; cdr3_aa: CSAPRGQETQYF; cdr3_nt: TGCAGTGCCCCCAGGGGTCAAGAGACCCAGTACTTC
d_call: .; v_call: TRBV19; clone_size: .; j_call: TRBJ2-5; cdr3_aa: CASAGSGGGQETQYF; cdr3_nt: TGTGCCAGTGCCGGGTCAGGGGGGGGACAAGAGACCCAGTACTTC
d_call: TRBD2; v_call: TRBV11-2; clone_size: .; j_call: TRBJ2-7; cdr3_aa: CASSFGLANSYEQYF; cdr3_nt: TGTGCCAGCAGCTTCGGACTAGCGAACTCCTACGAGCAGTACTTC
d_call: TRBD2; v_call: TRBV20-1; clone_size: few; j_call: TRBJ2-2; cdr3_aa: CSARASGRHTGELFF; cdr3_nt: TGCAGTGCTAGGGCTAGCGGGAGACACACCGGGGAGCTGTTTTTT
d_call: .; v_call: TRBV12-3/TRBV12-4; clone_size: many; j_call: TRBJ1-4; cdr3_aa: CASSFWSTNEKLFF; cdr3_nt: TGTGCCAGCAGTTTTTGGTCAACTAATGAAAAACTGTTTTTT
d_call: TRBD1; v_call: TRBV6-2/TRBV6-3; clone_size: few; j_call: TRBJ2-7; cdr3_aa: CASSWFPGQRNEQYF; cdr3_nt: TGTGCCAGCAGTTGGTTCCCGGGACAGAGAAACGAGCAGTACTTC
d_call: TRBD1; v_call: TRBV2; clone_size: many; j_call: TRBJ1-5; cdr3_aa: CARGTGTSNQPQHF; cdr3_nt: TGTGCCAGGGGGACAGGAACTAGCAATCAGCCCCAGCATTTT
d_call: .; v_call: TRBV6-5; clone_size: few; j_call: TRBJ1-4; cdr3_aa: CASSYLGRSNEKLFF; cdr3_nt: TGTGCCAGCAGTTACCTCGGGCGGTCTAATGAAAAACTGTTTTTT
d_call: .; v_call: TRBV7-2; clone_size: .; j_call: TRBJ2-3; cdr3_aa: CASSLTEYDTQYF; cdr3_nt: TGTGCCAGCAGCTTAACGGAGTACGATACGCAGTATTTT
d_call: .; v_call: TRBV12-3/TRBV12-4; clone_size: few; j_call: TRBJ1-6; cdr3_aa: CASSLRATGSPLHF; cdr3_nt: TGTGCCAGCAGTCTCCGGGCCACGGGGTCACCCCTCCACTTT
d_call: TRBD2; v_call: TRBV29-1; clone_size: few; j_call: TRBJ2-1; cdr3_aa: CSVAVGSGSIFTNEQFF; cdr3_nt: TGCAGCGTTGCGGTTGGGAGCGGGAGTATTTTTACGAATGAGCAGTTCTTC
d_call: TRBD1; v_call: TRBV10-3; clone_size: few; j_call: TRBJ1-1; cdr3_aa: CAIKETGMGTEAFF; cdr3_nt: TGTGCCATCAAAGAGACAGGGATGGGCACTGAAGCTTTCTTT